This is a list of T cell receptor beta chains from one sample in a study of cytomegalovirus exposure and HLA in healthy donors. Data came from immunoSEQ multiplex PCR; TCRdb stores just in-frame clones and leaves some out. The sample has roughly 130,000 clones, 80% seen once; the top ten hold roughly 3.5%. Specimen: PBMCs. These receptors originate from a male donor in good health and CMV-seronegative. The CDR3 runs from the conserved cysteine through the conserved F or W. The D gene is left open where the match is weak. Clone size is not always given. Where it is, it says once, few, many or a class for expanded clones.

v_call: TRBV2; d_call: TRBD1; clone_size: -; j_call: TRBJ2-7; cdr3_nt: TGTGCCAGCTCTAGGACAGGGAACCACGAGCAGTACTTC; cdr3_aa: CASSRTGNHEQYF
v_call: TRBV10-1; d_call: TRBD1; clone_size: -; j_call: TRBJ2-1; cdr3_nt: TGCGCCAGCAGTGACTCGGGACAGGGGGCGCATGAGCAGTTCTTC; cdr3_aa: CASSDSGQGAHEQFF
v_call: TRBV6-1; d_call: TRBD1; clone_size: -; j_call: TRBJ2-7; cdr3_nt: TGTGCCAGCAGTCGAACCGGGACAGGCTACGAGCAGTACTTC; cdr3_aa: CASSRTGTGYEQYF
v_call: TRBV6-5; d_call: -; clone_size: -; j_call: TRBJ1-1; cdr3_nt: TGTGCCAGCACCCTGGGACAGAACACTGAAGCTTTCTTT; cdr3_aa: CASTLGQNTEAFF
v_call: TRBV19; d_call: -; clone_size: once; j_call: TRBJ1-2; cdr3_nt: TGTGCCAGTAGTTTCCTGACAGGTCCTTATGGCTACACCTTC; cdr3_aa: CASSFLTGPYGYTF
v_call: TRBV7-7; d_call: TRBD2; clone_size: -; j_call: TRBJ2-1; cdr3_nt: TGTGCCAGCAGCGAGGGACTAGCGGGAGGAAGGGATGAGCAGTTCTTC; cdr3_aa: CASSEGLAGGRDEQFF
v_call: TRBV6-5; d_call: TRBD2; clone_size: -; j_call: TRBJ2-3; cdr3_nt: TGTGCCAGCAGTTCCCGACTAGCGAGACGCACAGATACGCAGTATTTT; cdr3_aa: CASSSRLARRTDTQYF
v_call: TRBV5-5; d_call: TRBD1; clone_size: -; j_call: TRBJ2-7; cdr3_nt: TGTGCCAGCCTGGACAGGTTGAGCTCCTACGAGCAGTACTTC; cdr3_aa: CASLDRLSSYEQYF
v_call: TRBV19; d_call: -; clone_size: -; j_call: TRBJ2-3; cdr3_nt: TGTGCCAGTAGTATGTACACAGATACGCAGTATTTT; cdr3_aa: CASSMYTDTQYF
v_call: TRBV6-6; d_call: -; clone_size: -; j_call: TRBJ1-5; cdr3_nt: TGTGCCAGCAGTTACTCCGGGGTCAATCAGCCCCAGCATTTT; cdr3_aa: CASSYSGVNQPQHF
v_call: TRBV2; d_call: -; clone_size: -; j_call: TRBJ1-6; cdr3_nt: TGTGCCAGCATATTCAGGGCAGATAATTCACCCCTCCACTTT; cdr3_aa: CASIFRADNSPLHF
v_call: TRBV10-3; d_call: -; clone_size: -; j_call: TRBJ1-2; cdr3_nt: TGTGCCACCGAGGGGGTTTCCAACTATGGCTACACCTTC; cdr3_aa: CATEGVSNYGYTF
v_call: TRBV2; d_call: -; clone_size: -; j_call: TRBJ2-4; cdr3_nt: TGTGCCAGCAGTGGAGGCCAGGACAGCAAAAACATTCAGTACTTC; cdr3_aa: CASSGGQDSKNIQYF
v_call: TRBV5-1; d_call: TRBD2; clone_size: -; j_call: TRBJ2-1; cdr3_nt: TGCGCCAGCAGCTTGGAACTAGCGGGAGGGTACAATGAGCAGTTCTTC; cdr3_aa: CASSLELAGGYNEQFF
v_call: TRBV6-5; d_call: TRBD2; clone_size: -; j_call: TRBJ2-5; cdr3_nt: TGTGCCAGCAGTTACTCTGGGGGGGTCGAACGAGAGACCCAGTACTTC; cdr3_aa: CASSYSGGVERETQYF
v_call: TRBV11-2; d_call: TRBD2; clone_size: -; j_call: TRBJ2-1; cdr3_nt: TGTGCCAGCAGCTCCGGACTAGCGGGGGGCAATGAGCAGTTCTTC; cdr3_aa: CASSSGLAGGNEQFF
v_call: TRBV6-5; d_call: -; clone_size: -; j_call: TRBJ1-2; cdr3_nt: TGTGCCAGCAGTTACAACGGCCCGCGGGGTGGCTACACCTTC; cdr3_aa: CASSYNGPRGGYTF
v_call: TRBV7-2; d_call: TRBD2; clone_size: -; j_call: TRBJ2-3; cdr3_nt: TGTGCCAGCAGCTTAACGGGGGCGGGAGGGACAGATACGCAGTATTTT; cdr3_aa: CASSLTGAGGTDTQYF
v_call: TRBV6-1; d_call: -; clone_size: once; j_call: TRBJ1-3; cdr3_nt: TGTGCCAGCAGTGCCCGATCCTTGACAGGTAGCTCTGGAAACACCATATATTTT; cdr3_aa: CASSARSLTGSSGNTIYF
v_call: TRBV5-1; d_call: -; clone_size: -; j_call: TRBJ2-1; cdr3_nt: TGCGCCAGCAGCTTAGAGCCCGGGGGCTACAATGAGCAGTTCTTC; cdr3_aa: CASSLEPGGYNEQFF
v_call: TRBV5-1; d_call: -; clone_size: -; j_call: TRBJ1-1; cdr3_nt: TGCGCCAGCAGCTTGAACTCTGCGAACACTGAAGCTTTCTTT; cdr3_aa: CASSLNSANTEAFF
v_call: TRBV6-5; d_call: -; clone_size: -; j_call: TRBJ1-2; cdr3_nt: TGTGCCAGCAGCTTGGCACAGGGATTTAACTATGGCTACACCTTC; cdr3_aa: CASSLAQGFNYGYTF
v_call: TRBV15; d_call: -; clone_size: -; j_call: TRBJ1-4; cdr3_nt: TGTGCCACCAGCGGGGGAGGCAGCCTGAATGAAAAACTGTTTTTT; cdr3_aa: CATSGGGSLNEKLFF
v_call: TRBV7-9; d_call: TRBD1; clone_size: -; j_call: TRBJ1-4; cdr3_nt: TGTTCCAGCAGCATGTTAACAGGGGGCGATTACGCGAATGAAAAACTGTTTTTT; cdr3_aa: CSSSMLTGGDYANEKLFF
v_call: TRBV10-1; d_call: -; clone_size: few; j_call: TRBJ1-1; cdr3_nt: TGCGCCAGCAGTGAGTCCAGGGGCCCGAACACTGAAGCTTTCTTT; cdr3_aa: CASSESRGPNTEAFF
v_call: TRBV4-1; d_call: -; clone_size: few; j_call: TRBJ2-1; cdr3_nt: TGCGCCAGCACCCGCACAGAGAGCTCCTACAATGAGCAGTTCTTC; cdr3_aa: CASTRTESSYNEQFF
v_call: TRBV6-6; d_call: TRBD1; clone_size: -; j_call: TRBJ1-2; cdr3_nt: TGTGCCAGCAGTTACCTGCCGGGACAGGGGAGTAAGGGCTACACCTTC; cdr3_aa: CASSYLPGQGSKGYTF
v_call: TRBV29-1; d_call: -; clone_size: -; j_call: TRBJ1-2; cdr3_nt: TGCAGCGTTGAGGAGGGTTATGGCTACACCTTC; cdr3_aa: CSVEEGYGYTF
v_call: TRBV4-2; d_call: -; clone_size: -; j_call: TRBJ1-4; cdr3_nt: TGTGCCAGCAGCCAAGAAGTCATTGGCCGGGACACCTTTAATGAAAAACTGTTTTTT; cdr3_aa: CASSQEVIGRDTFNEKLFF
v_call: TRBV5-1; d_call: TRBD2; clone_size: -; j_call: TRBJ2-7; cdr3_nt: TGCGCCAGCAGCTCTGGAGTAGCGGGCCCCTACGAGCAGTACTTC; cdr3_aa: CASSSGVAGPYEQYF
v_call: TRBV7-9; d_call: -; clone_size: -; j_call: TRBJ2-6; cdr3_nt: TGTGCCAGCAGCCCCCAGGGTTCCGGGGCCAACGTCCTGACTTTC; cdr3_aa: CASSPQGSGANVLTF
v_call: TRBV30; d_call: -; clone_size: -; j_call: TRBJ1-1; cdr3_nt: TGTGCCTGGGGGAGGACTGAAGCTTTCTTT; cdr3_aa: CAWGRTEAFF
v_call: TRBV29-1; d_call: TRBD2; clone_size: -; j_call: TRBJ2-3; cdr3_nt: TGCAGCGTTGAAGACCCAAGCGGGAGTCGGGATACACAGTATTTT; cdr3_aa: CSVEDPSGSRDTQYF
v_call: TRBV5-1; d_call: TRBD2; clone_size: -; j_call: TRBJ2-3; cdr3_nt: TGCGCCAGCAGCTTGGGGCTAGCGGCGAGCACAGATACGCAGTATTTT; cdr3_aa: CASSLGLAASTDTQYF
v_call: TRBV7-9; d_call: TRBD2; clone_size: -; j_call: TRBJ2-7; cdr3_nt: TGTGCCAGCAGCCGATCCGGGACTAGGGGGGCGGAGCAGTACTTC; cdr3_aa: CASSRSGTRGAEQYF
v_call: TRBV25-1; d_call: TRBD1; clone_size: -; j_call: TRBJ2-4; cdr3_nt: TGTGCCAGCAGTGGACAGGGCCCCGTAGCCAAAAACATTCAGTACTTC; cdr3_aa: CASSGQGPVAKNIQYF
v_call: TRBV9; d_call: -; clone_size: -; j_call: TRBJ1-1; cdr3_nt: TGTGCCAGCAGCGTAGCGATTGGGCAGGGAGGGAACACTGAAGCTTTCTTT; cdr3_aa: CASSVAIGQGGNTEAFF
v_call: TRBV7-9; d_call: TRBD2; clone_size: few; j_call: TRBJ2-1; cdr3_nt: TGTGCCAGCAGCTCCGGGACTAGCGGCTACAATGAGCAGTTCTTC; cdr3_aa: CASSSGTSGYNEQFF
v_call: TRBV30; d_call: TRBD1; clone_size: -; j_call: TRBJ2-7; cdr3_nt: TGTGCCTGGGCCCGGGACAGGGCCTACGAGCAGTACTTC; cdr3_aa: CAWARDRAYEQYF
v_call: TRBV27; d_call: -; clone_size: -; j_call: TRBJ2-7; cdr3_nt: TGTGCCAGCAGTCCCGGCAGGGGGGTCGACGAGCAGTACTTC; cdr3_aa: CASSPGRGVDEQYF
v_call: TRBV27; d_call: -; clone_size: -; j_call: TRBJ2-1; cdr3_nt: TGTGCCAGCAGTTCCCTCTTGCGGGGCCTTTCCTACAATGAGCAGTTCTTC; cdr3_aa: CASSSLLRGLSYNEQFF
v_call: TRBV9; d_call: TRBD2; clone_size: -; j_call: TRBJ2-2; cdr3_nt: TGTGCCAGCAGCGTAGCGGTGACAGCGGGGACCGGGGAGCTGTTTTTT; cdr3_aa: CASSVAVTAGTGELFF
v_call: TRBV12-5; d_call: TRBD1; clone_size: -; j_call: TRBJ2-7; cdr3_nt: TGTGCTAGTGTTCTATGGGACAGGGCCTCCTACGAGCAGTACTTC; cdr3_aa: CASVLWDRASYEQYF
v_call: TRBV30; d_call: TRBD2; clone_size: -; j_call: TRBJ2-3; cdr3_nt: TGTGCCTGGAGTACCGGACTAGCGGGAGCAGATACGCAGTATTTT; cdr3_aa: CAWSTGLAGADTQYF
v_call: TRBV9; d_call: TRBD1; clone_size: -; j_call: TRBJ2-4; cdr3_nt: TGTGCCAGCAGTGCAGGGGGCGCAGCCAAAAACATTCAGTACTTC; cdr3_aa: CASSAGGAAKNIQYF
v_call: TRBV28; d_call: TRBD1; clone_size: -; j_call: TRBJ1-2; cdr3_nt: TGTGCCAGCAGTAAACAGGGGGATATCTATGGCTACACCTTC; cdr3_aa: CASSKQGDIYGYTF
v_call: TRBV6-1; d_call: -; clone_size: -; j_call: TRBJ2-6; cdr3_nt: TGTGCCAGCAGTGAAGCCGACCACTCTGGGGCCAACGGCCTGACTTTC; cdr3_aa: CASSEADHSGANGLTF
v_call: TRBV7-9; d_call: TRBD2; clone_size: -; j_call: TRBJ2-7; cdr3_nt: TGTGCCAGCAGCCCCATTGGACTAGCGGGGGAATTCGGGCAGTACTTC; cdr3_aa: CASSPIGLAGEFGQYF